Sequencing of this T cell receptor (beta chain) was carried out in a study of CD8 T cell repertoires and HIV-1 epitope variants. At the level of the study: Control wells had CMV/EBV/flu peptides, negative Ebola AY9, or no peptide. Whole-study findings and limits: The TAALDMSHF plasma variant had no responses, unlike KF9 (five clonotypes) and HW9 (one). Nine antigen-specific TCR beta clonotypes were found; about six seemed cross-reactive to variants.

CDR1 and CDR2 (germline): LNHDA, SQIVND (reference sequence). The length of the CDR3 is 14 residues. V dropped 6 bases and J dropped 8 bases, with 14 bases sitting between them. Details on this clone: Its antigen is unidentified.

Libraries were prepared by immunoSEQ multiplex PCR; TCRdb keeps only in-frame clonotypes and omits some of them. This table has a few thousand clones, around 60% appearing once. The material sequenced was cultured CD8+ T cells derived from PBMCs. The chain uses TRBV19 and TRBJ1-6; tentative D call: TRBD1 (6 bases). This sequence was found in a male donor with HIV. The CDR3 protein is CASSWGLSDSPLHF. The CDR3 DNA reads TGTGCCAGTAGCTGGGGGCTGTCTGATTCACCCCTCCACTTT.